This passage covers 32 T cell receptor beta chains from one sample sequenced in a study of spatial heterogeneity in lung cancer. TCRdb recomputed calls from the 5' RACE reads with MiXCR, one row per CDR3 protein. The sample has tens of thousands of distinct CDR3 sequences; roughly 7.1% are singletons. Time point: sample taken at primary tumor resection. Tumor, nontumor lung or frozen PBMC supplied whole RNA that was sequenced unsorted. This specimen consisted of PBMCs, obtained at surgery. All receptors come from a female donor with early-stage non-small cell lung cancer.

This clonotype was seen repeatedly, ten times or more. This chain connects TRBV28 to TRBJ2-3; 9 bases are shared with TRBD2. The CDR3 consists of 15 residues. Germline CDR1 reads MDHEN; CDR2 reads SYDVKM. Losses at the gene ends were 7 bases for V and 9 bases for J; bases not matched to a gene: 14. The CDR3 region has the DNA TGTGCCAGCAACCCAGCGGGGGGCCTTAGGAAAACGCAGTATTTT. Its translation is CASNPAGGLRKTQYF.

This clonotype was detected a few times. The chain is built from TRBV7-9 and TRBJ2-3, with D possibly TRBD2 on 6 matching bases. Germline V CDR1 and CDR2: SEHNR, FQNEAQ (reference sequence). Deletions cut 5 bases from V and 0 bases from J, with 18 bases between. This CDR3 spans 17 amino acids. As DNA, the CDR3 is TGTGCCAGCAGCCTTGGCGGTTGGGGGGTAAGCACAGATACGCAGTATTTT. Protein product: CASSLGGWGVSTDTQYF.

This clonotype was detected only a few times. The rearrangement joins TRBV5-1 to TRBJ2-3; D gene ambiguous. This CDR3 contains 13 residues. Looked up from germline, CDR1 is SGHRS and CDR2 is YFSETQ. The V end was cut by 4 bases, the J end by 2 bases, with 8 bases between. Here the CDR3 DNA reads TGCGCCAGCAGCGTGACTGACACAGATACGCAGTATTTT. Encoded protein: CASSVTDTDTQYF.

In its sample, this clonotype was seen many times. This chain links TRBV12-3 or TRBV12-4 with TRBJ2-3; 10 bases agree with TRBD2. With V trimmed by 5 bases and J by 2 bases, 13 bases remained unmatched. The CDR3 runs 18 residues. The CDR3 region is CASSSPQGLAGVTDTQYF. CDR3 nucleotide sequence: TGTGCCAGCAGTAGTCCCCAGGGTCTAGCGGGGGTCACAGATACGCAGTATTTT.

This clonotype was seen a handful of times. This sequence joins TRBV7-3 and TRBJ1-3; a weak D match, TRBD1 (5 bases). This CDR3 comprises 15 residues. Germline V gives CDR1 SGHTA, CDR2 FQGTGA. V shed 5 bases and J shed 1 base, with 12 bases lying between them. CDR3 DNA sequence: TGTGCCAGCAGCATCACCGGGGGATCTGGAAACACCATATATTTT. Its translation is CASSITGGSGNTIYF.

This clonotype was seen repeatedly, ten times or more. The V and J genes are TRBV18 and TRBJ2-7, with D hard to call. V gave up 2 bases and J gave up 0 bases, with 8 bases separating them. The germline V gene encodes CDR1 KGHSH and CDR2 LQKENI. This CDR3 contains 14 residues. The CDR3 DNA is TGTGCCAGCTCACCATCCGGCAACTCCTACGAGCAGTACTTC. Translation gives CASSPSGNSYEQYF.

In this sample, this clonotype turned up many times. The chain carries TRBV11-2 and TRBJ2-2, with D hard to call. Trimming pared 3 bases from V and 2 bases from J, leaving 4 bases between. CDR1 SGHAT and CDR2 FQNNGV come from the germline V gene. The CDR3 is made up of 13 amino acids. In nucleotides, the CDR3 is TGTGCCAGCAGCTTGCCAAACACCGGGGAGCTGTTTTTT. This sequence encodes CASSLPNTGELFF.

Ten or more counts support this clonotype. The chain carries TRBV5-6 and TRBJ2-1; D is possibly TRBD1 (6 bases). The CDR3 has 15 residues. The germline V gene encodes CDR1 SGHDT and CDR2 YYEEEE. V gave up 4 bases and J gave up 10 bases, with 21 bases separating them. CDR3 amino acids: CASSPTPTGYREQFF. CDR3 in DNA: TGTGCCAGCAGCCCCACACCTACAGGGTATCGGGAGCAGTTCTTC.

The chain combines TRBV6-2 or TRBV6-3 with TRBJ2-1; no definite D call. In germline, CDR1 is MNHEY, CDR2 SVGEGT. V shed 7 bases and J shed 0 bases, with 10 bases lying between them. The CDR3 extends over 14 amino acids. The CDR3 nucleotides are TGTGCCAGCACCCCCCATAGCTCCTACAATGAGCAGTTCTTC. This sequence encodes CASTPHSSYNEQFF.

This clonotype appeared many times. The chain carries TRBV7-9 and TRBJ2-3; 10 bases fit TRBD2. Per the germline V gene, CDR1 is SEHNR and CDR2 is FQNEAQ (reference sequence). V dropped 2 bases and J dropped 2; count of bases not matched to a gene: 7. The CDR3 consists of 17 residues. CDR3 sequence reads: CASSLSLAGDSTDTQYF. CDR3 sequence (DNA): TGTGCCAGCAGCTTATCCCTAGCGGGGGATTCCACAGATACGCAGTATTTT.

This clonotype has ten or more counts. The V gene is TRBV20-1, the J gene TRBJ1-5; 9 bases are shared with TRBD1. Germline V gene lookup returns CDR1 DFQATT and CDR2 SNEGSKA (reference sequence). With V trimmed by 4 bases and J by 7 bases, 14 bases remained unmatched. CDR3 length: 16 amino acids. CDR3 DNA: TGCAGTGCTATCCGAGCCTCTGGGACAGGGCGCCAGCCCCAGCATTTT. Residues: CSAIRASGTGRQPQHF.

Ten or more counts support this clonotype. The V gene is TRBV12-3 or TRBV12-4, the J gene TRBJ1-3, with no clear D. The CDR3 runs 17 residues. Between the trimmed V and J ends, which lost 7 bases and 0 bases, there was a span of 19 bases. Here the CDR3 reads CASTAPGSRGSGNTIYF. The CDR3 DNA reads TGTGCCAGCACCGCCCCCGGGAGTCGCGGCTCTGGAAACACCATATATTTT.

This clonotype was picked up a small number of times. This sequence joins TRBV3-1 and TRBJ2-1; no clear D gene. There are 12 residues in the CDR3. CDR1 and CDR2 (germline): LGHDT, YNNKEL (reference sequence). V lost 2 bases and J lost 10, with 9 bases in between. CDR3: CASSQTDLEQFF. The CDR3 DNA sequence: TGTGCCAGCAGCCAAACCGACCTGGAGCAGTTCTTC.

The sample holds many counts of this clonotype. This chain connects TRBV7-8 to TRBJ2-3; D call uncertain. The CDR3 spans 15 residues. V gave up 3 bases and J gave up 2 bases, with 12 bases separating them. Germline-derived CDR1 and CDR2 are SGHVS and FQNEAQ. The CDR3: CASSFESGLTDTQYF. For the CDR3, the DNA is TGTGCCAGCAGCTTCGAGTCAGGCCTCACAGATACGCAGTATTTT.

This clonotype appeared many times. The chain couples TRBV5-1 to TRBJ1-6; no reliable D call. Deletions cut 4 bases from V and 7 bases from J, with 15 bases between. CDR1 and CDR2 (germline): SGHRS, YFSETQ. CDR3 length: 15 residues. CDR3 DNA: TGCGCCAGCAGCCCGGGCGGTCCTGCAAATTCACCCCTCCACTTT. Translating gives CASSPGGPANSPLHF.

The chain is built from TRBV6-1 and TRBJ2-5; D gene ambiguous. Germline CDR1 MNHNS, CDR2 SASEGT. V lost 1 base to trimming and J lost 5 bases, with 2 bases between them. The CDR3 runs to 11 residues. CDR3: CASSEVETQYF. The CDR3 DNA follows: TGTGCCAGCAGTGAAGTTGAGACCCAGTACTTC.

In this sample, this clonotype turned up many times. The rearrangement links TRBV10-3 to TRBJ2-4, with D hard to call. The CDR3 is 14 amino acids. The germline V and J ends were trimmed by 2 bases and 0 bases, with 5 bases remaining between them. CDR1 and CDR2 (germline): ENHRY, SYGVKD. For the CDR3, the DNA is TGTGCCATCAGTGAGGTTCTAGCCAAAAACATTCAGTACTTC. Its protein is CAISEVLAKNIQYF.

This clonotype has a count of ten or more. The chain has TRBV20-1 and TRBJ2-3; D remains unclear. Per the germline V gene, CDR1 is DFQATT and CDR2 is SNEGSKA (reference sequence). V was shortened by 2 bases and J by 0 bases, with 9 bases between the two germline ends. The CDR3 is made up of 14 amino acids. As DNA, the CDR3 is TGCAGTGCTAGAAGCCCCCCTAGCACAGATACGCAGTATTTT. Its translation is CSARSPPSTDTQYF.

As regards this clonotype: An end of the junction does not agree with germline; a read error may underlie this. The chain couples TRBV12-3 or TRBV12-4 to TRBJ2-1; the match to TRBD2 covers 11 bases. This CDR3 is built from 15 residues. CDR3 protein: CASSLAGGYYNEQFF. The CDR3 coding sequence is TGTGCCAGCAGTCTAGCGGGGGGCTACTACAATGAGCAGTTCTTC.

The sample holds many counts of this clonotype. The V gene is TRBV16, the J gene TRBJ1-5; D remains unclear. Trimming left V 0 bases short and J 6 bases short, with 6 bases between. The CDR3 contains 13 residues. Germline V gene sequence: CDR1 KGHSY, CDR2 FQNENV. CDR3 residues: CASSQSSSQPQHF. The CDR3 nucleotides read TGTGCCAGCAGCCAATCAAGTAGTCAGCCCCAGCATTTT.

This clonotype was found many times. The genes are TRBV11-2 and TRBJ2-5; 12 positions match TRBD2. The CDR3 has 20 amino acids. The J segment lost 3 bases and the V segment lost 0 bases, leaving 14 bases of the junction unmatched. Germline CDR1 is SGHAT and CDR2 is FQNNGV. As DNA, the CDR3 is TGTGCCAGCAGCTTAGATATTCGGCTAGCGGGGGGGACGACCGAAGAGACCCAGTACTTC. This translates into CASSLDIRLAGGTTEETQYF. The full variable domain, with the rest looked up from reference TRBV11-2 and TRBJ2-5, is EAGVAQSPRYKIIEKRQSVAFWCNPISGHATLYWYQQILGQGPKLLIQFQNNGVVDDSQLPKDRFSAERLKGVDSTLKIQPAKLEDSAVYLCASSLDIRLAGGTTEETQYFGPGTRLLVL.

There are many counts of this clonotype. The chain has TRBV10-3 and TRBJ1-2, with TRBD1 identical over 9 bases. CDR1 and CDR2 (germline): ENHRY, SYGVKD. The V segment lost 6 bases and the J segment 7 bases; nucleotides outside the gene matches: 6. The CDR3 sequence is 13 residues long. The CDR3 DNA reads as TGTGCCATCAGACCGACAGGGGGACTTGGCTACACCTTC. It specifies CAIRPTGGLGYTF.

The CDR3 spells CASSQAQGREQYF. The DNA for the CDR3 is TGTGCCAGCAGCCAAGCCCAGGGTCGCGAGCAGTACTTC. This chain connects TRBV3-1 to TRBJ2-7; a weak D match, TRBD1 (5 bases). From germline, CDR1 is LGHDT and CDR2 YNNKEL (reference sequence). The ends were cut back, 1 base at V and 6 bases at J, with 10 bases in the middle. CDR3 length equals 13 residues.

This clonotype was picked up a small number of times. The V gene is TRBV6-2 or TRBV6-3, the J gene TRBJ2-7, with 7 bases fitting TRBD2. The V and J ends lost 2 bases and 6 bases, in that order; junction bases with no gene match: 7. Looked up from germline, CDR1 is MNHEY and CDR2 is SVGEGT. The CDR3 sequence is 14 residues long. The chain's CDR3 is CASSYPGTITEQYF. CDR3 coding DNA: TGTGCCAGCAGTTACCCCGGGACTATAACCGAGCAGTACTTC.

In this sample, this clonotype turned up many times. The genes are TRBV6-2 or TRBV6-3 and TRBJ2-7; possible D gene TRBD1, 5 bases. The CDR3 sequence is 12 residues long. CDR1 and CDR2 (germline): MNHEY, SVGEGT. The ends were cut back, 8 bases at V and 2 bases at J, with 10 bases in the middle. The CDR3 sequence is CASRQFAYEQYF. CDR3 nucleotides: TGTGCCAGCCGACAGTTTGCCTACGAGCAGTACTTC.

This clonotype was found a few times. This rearrangement joins TRBV6-2 or TRBV6-3 to TRBJ1-3; D unclear. CDR3 length: 14 amino acids. Between the trimmed V and J ends, which lost 6 bases and 0 bases, there was a span of 9 bases. In germline, CDR1 is MNHEY, CDR2 SVGEGT. The CDR3 spells CASRLLGSGNTIYF. DNA for the CDR3: TGTGCCAGCAGGCTTCTTGGCTCTGGAAACACCATATATTTT.

This clonotype has at least ten counts. The V and J genes are TRBV7-2 and TRBJ2-1, with D possibly being TRBD1 (5 bases). Germline V gene lookup returns CDR1 SGHTA and CDR2 FQGNSA. Trimming shortened V by 3 bases and J by 8 bases, and 14 bases separated the two germline ends. This CDR3 region has 14 residues. The CDR3 sequence: CASSFDVLRDEQFF. CDR3 nucleotides: TGTGCCAGCAGCTTTGACGTCCTCAGGGATGAGCAGTTCTTC.

This clonotype was seen more than once but under ten times. The V call is TRBV20-1, the J call TRBJ1-4; D is undetermined. The CDR3 contains 12 residues. The germline V gene has CDR1 DFQATT and CDR2 SNEGSKA (reference sequence). V gave up 5 bases and J gave up 0 bases, with 4 bases separating them. This CDR3 is CSARATNEKLFF. The CDR3 region has the DNA TGCAGTGCTCGTGCAACTAATGAAAAACTGTTTTTT.

This clonotype was seen at least ten times. The V gene is TRBV28, the J gene TRBJ1-1; 8 bases agree with TRBD1. Germline values: CDR1 MDHEN, CDR2 SYDVKM. Trimming at V came to 9 bases and at J to 5 bases, leaving 11 bases not matched to a gene. The CDR3 has 14 residues. CDR3 nucleotide sequence: TGTGCCAGTATCTCCAGGGGGCGTGGGACTGAAGCTTTCTTT. It translates to CASISRGRGTEAFF.

This clonotype has at least ten counts. The chain employs TRBV12-3 or TRBV12-4 and TRBJ2-3, with 7 bases fitting TRBD2. V shed 6 bases and J 5 bases; nucleotides not matched to a gene: 11. There are 15 residues in the CDR3. The CDR3 protein is CASSSGTTVRDTQYF. In DNA form, the CDR3 reads TGTGCCAGCAGCTCCGGGACTACCGTACGAGATACGCAGTATTTT.

This clonotype was observed many times. This chain links TRBV29-1 with TRBJ2-3, with 7 positions matching TRBD1. The CDR3 runs 14 residues. Germline CDR1 and CDR2: SQVTM and ANQGSEA. Germline trimming cut 3 bases from V and 2 bases from J; bases unmatched to any gene: 5. The chain's CDR3 is CSVDLGTVTDTQYF. Written as DNA, the CDR3 is TGCAGCGTTGACCTCGGGACAGTCACAGATACGCAGTATTTT.

As to this clonotype: A much larger clone differs by one base, so this may be a read error. CDR3 nucleotides: TGCGCCAGCAGCTTGATGGGACAGGGAGAGACCCAGTACTTC. Protein sequence: CASSLMGQGETQYF. This chain joins TRBV5-1 and TRBJ2-5, with 9 positions matching TRBD1. The CDR3 covers 14 residues. CDR1 SGHRS and CDR2 YFSETQ come from the germline V gene. J gave up 4 bases and V 1 base, and 2 bases lay outside the gene matches.